The 11 T cell receptor beta chains presented below share a single source sample, sequenced in a study of identical twins. Using its own MiXCR run on the 5' RACE reads, TCRdb lists one record per CDR3 protein. The sample includes some 1,700,000 distinct CDR3 sequences, around 33% of them seen just once. The sequencing input was cord blood. These TCRs come from a newborn girl in good health.

This clonotype showed up many times. This chain joins TRBV29-1 and TRBJ2-3; TRBD1 agrees at 7 bases. The CDR3 sequence is 15 residues long. Trimming at V came to 6 bases and at J to 1 base, leaving 10 bases not matched to a gene. Germline V gives CDR1 SQVTM, CDR2 ANQGSEA. This CDR3 reads CSVAGGHARTDTQYF. CDR3 sequence (DNA): TGCAGCGTCGCAGGGGGTCACGCACGCACAGATACGCAGTATTTT.

This chain connects TRBV6-5 to TRBJ2-1; weak D call: TRBD2 (6 bases). The length of the CDR3 is 19 residues. The germline gives CDR1 MNHEY, CDR2 SVGAGI. Trimming took 2 bases from V and 0 from J, leaving 20 bases between them. The CDR3 DNA reads as TGTGCCAGCAGTTACGTGACGCTAGCGTCCAAGAGCTCCTACAATGAGCAGTTCTTC. It specifies CASSYVTLASKSSYNEQFF.

This chain joins TRBV27 and TRBJ2-1, with TRBD2 matching 7 bases. J was trimmed by 8 bases and V by 1 base; bases with no gene match: 8. Germline V gene lookup returns CDR1 MNHEY and CDR2 SMNVEV (reference sequence). The CDR3 has 15 residues. The CDR3 DNA reads as TGTGCCAGCAGTTTATGGGGGGGAGTTACAGATGAGCAGTTCTTC. Translating gives CASSLWGGVTDEQFF.

With respect to this clonotype: Relative to the germline gene, one junction end is altered; a read error may explain this. The chain carries TRBV7-2 and TRBJ2-3; D remains unclear. Germline CDR1 is SGHTA and CDR2 is FQGNSA. The CDR3 extends over 16 amino acids. Here the CDR3 reads CASSVNVAVPTDAQYF. The CDR3 DNA follows: TGTGCCAGCAGCGTCAATGTGGCTGTTCCCACAGATGCGCAGTATTTT.

V usage is TRBV5-1 and J usage is TRBJ2-1; 10 bases line up with TRBD1. V lost 3 bases to trimming and J lost 2 bases; unmatched junction nucleotides: 2. Germline V gives CDR1 SGHRS, CDR2 YFSETQ. CDR3 length: 15 amino acids. The chain's CDR3 is CASSWTGGPYNEQFF. The CDR3 nucleotides are TGCGCCAGCAGCTGGACAGGGGGTCCCTACAATGAGCAGTTCTTC. The whole variable domain, filled in from reference TRBV5-1 and TRBJ2-1, reads KAGVTQTPRYLIKTRGQQVTLSCSPISGHRSVSWYQQTPGQGLQFLFEYFSETQRNKGNFPGRFSGRQFSNSRSEMNVSTLELGDSALYLCASSWTGGPYNEQFFGPGTRLTVL.

This clonotype was counted many times. This sequence joins TRBV3-1 and TRBJ2-1; 7 bases match TRBD1. Germline assignment: CDR1 LGHDT and CDR2 YNNKEL (reference sequence). This CDR3 has 15 residues. Losses at the gene ends were 1 base for V and 8 bases for J; bases not matched to a gene: 8. The CDR3 coding sequence is TGTGCCAGCAGCCAAGGAGGGGGCCTTAGAGATGAGCAGTTCTTC. This codes for CASSQGGGLRDEQFF.

Comments on this clonotype: A much larger clone sits a single nucleotide away, making a read error possible. The rearrangement joins TRBV6-1 to TRBJ2-7, with D tentatively TRBD2 (6 bases). V was trimmed by 0 bases and J by 0 bases, leaving 6 bases between them. The CDR3 has 14 amino acids. Germline loops: CDR1 MNHNS, CDR2 SASEGT. For the CDR3, the DNA is TGTGCCAGCAGTGAAGCAGCGGGCTCCTACGAGCAGTACTTC. Its translation: CASSEAAGSYEQYF.

V gene TRBV13 combines with J gene TRBJ1-1; D might be TRBD1 (6 bases). Germline V lookup: CDR1 PRHDT, CDR2 FYEKMQ (reference sequence). CDR3 length: 18 amino acids. Deletions cut 9 bases from V and 5 bases from J, with 31 bases between. The CDR3 loop is CARGRCILRGGRRTEAFF. CDR3 in DNA: TGTGCCAGGGGCCGTTGTATCTTACGGGGGGGGCGTAGAACTGAAGCTTTCTTT.

This clonotype was counted many times. The chain links TRBV5-1 to TRBJ2-1; D is ambiguous. V was cut by 3 bases and J by 6 bases, with 7 bases left in between. Per the germline V gene, CDR1 is SGHRS and CDR2 is YFSETQ. The CDR3 loop spans 12 amino acids. CDR3 region: CASSSMGNEQFF. The CDR3 nucleotides read TGCGCCAGCAGCTCCATGGGCAATGAGCAGTTCTTC.

The sample holds many counts of this clonotype. The chain carries TRBV29-1 and TRBJ2-1; D perhaps matches TRBD2 (5 bases). There are 13 residues in the CDR3. CDR1 and CDR2 from the germline V gene are SQVTM and ANQGSEA. Trimming cost V 7 bases and J 3 bases, with 13 bases left between them. This CDR3 reads CSAFSRGYNEQFF. The CDR3 DNA reads TGCAGCGCCTTTTCACGGGGCTACAATGAGCAGTTCTTC.

This chain connects TRBV4-2 to TRBJ2-1; D is undetermined. The CDR3 contains 12 residues. Germline lookup yields CDR1 LGHNA and CDR2 YNFKEQ. With 5 bases removed from V and 5 bases from J, the gap between germline ends came to 7 bases. The chain's CDR3 is CASSALNNEQFF. The CDR3 region has the DNA TGTGCCAGCAGCGCTCTAAACAATGAGCAGTTCTTC.